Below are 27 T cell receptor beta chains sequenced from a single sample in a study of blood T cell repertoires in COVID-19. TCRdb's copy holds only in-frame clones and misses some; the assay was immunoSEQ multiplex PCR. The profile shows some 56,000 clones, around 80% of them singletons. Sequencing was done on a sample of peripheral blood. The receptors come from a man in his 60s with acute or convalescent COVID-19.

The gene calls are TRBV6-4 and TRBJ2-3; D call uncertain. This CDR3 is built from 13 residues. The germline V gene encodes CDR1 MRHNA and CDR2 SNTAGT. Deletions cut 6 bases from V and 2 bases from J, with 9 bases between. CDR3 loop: CASRGPLTDTQYF. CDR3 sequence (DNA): TGTGCCAGCAGGGGCCCCCTCACAGATACGCAGTATTTT.

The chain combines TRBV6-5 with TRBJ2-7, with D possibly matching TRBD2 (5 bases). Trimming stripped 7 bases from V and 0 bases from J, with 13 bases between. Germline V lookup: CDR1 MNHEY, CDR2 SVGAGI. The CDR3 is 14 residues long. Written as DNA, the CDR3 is TGTGCCAGCAAGGCGGGCCTTAGCTCCTACGAGCAGTACTTC. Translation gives CASKAGLSSYEQYF.

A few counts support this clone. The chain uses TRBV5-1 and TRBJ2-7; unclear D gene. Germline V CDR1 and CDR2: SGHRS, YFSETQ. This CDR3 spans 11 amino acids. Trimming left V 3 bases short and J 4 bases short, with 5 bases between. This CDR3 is CASSSQYEQYF. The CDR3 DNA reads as TGCGCCAGCAGCTCCCAGTACGAGCAGTACTTC.

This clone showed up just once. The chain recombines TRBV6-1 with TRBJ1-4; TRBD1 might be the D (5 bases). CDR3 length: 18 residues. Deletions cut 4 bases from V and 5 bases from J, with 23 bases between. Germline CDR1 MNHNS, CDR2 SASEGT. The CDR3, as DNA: TGTGCCAGCAGTGCAGTGACGAGTGGGGGGGGACGGAATGAAAAACTGTTTTTT. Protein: CASSAVTSGGGRNEKLFF.

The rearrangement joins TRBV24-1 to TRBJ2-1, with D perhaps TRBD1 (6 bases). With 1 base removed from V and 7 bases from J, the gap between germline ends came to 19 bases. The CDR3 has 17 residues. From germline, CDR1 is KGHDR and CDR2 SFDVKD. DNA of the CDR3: TGTGCCACCAGTGATTTAGGGCGCTTTGAGGGGGAAAATGAGCAGTTCTTC. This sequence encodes CATSDLGRFEGENEQFF.

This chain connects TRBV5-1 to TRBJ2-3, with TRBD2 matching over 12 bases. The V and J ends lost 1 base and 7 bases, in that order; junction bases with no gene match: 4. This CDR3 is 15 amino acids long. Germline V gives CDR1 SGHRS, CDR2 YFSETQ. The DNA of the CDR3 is TGCGCCAGCAGCTTGTCTAGCGGGGGGGACAATACGCAGTATTTT. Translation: CASSLSSGGDNTQYF.

The chain's CDR3 is CASSPRGEYDQETQYF. CDR3 nucleotide sequence: TGTGCCAGCAGCCCCAGGGGAGAGTACGACCAAGAGACCCAGTACTTC. The chain uses TRBV7-8 and TRBJ2-5; D possibly corresponds to TRBD1 (6 bases). The CDR3 is made up of 16 amino acids. Trimming took 5 bases from V and 0 from J, leaving 16 bases between them. The germline gives CDR1 SGHVS, CDR2 FQNEAQ.

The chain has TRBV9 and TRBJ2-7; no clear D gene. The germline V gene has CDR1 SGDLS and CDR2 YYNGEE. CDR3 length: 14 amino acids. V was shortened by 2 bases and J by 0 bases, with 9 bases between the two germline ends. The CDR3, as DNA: TGTGCCAGCAGCGTCACAGCATCCTCCTACGAGCAGTACTTC. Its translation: CASSVTASSYEQYF.

The CDR3 DNA reads TGTGCCACCGCACCGGGACAGGGCTACAATGAGCAGTTCTTC. As protein: CATAPGQGYNEQFF. The chain joins TRBV19 to TRBJ2-1, with 9 bases aligning to TRBD1. V gave up 10 bases and J gave up 3 bases; unmatched junction bases: 7. The CDR3 has 14 amino acids. Per germline, CDR1 LNHDA and CDR2 SQIVND (reference sequence).

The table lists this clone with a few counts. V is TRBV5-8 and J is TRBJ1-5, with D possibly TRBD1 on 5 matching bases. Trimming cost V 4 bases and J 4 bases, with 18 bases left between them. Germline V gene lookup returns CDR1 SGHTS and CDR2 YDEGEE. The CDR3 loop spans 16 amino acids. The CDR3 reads CASSRGTGVGNQPQHF. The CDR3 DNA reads TGTGCCAGCAGCCGGGGGACGGGGGTAGGAAATCAGCCCCAGCATTTT.

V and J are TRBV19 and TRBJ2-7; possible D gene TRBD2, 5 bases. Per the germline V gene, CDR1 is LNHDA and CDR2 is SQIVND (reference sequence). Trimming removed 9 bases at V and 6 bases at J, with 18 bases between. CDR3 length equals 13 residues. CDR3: CASVPEVPSEQYF. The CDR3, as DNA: TGTGCCAGCGTCCCGGAGGTCCCCAGCGAGCAGTACTTC.

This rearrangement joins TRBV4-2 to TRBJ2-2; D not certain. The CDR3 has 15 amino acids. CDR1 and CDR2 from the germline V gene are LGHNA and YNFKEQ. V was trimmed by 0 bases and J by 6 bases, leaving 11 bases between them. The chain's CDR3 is CASSQEVAVAGELFF. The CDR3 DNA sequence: TGTGCCAGCAGCCAAGAAGTCGCGGTGGCCGGGGAGCTGTTTTTT.

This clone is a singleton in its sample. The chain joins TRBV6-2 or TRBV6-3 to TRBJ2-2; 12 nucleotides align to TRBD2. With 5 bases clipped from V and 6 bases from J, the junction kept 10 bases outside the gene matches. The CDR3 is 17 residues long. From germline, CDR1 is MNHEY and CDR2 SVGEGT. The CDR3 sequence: CASSKGPSGGAAGELFF. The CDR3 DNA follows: TGTGCCAGCAGTAAAGGGCCTAGCGGGGGGGCCGCCGGGGAGCTGTTTTTT.

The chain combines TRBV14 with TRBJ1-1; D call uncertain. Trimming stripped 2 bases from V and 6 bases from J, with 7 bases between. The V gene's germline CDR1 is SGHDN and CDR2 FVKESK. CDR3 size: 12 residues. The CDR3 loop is CASSQSLSEAFF. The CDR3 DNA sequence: TGTGCCAGCAGCCAAAGTCTATCTGAAGCTTTCTTT.

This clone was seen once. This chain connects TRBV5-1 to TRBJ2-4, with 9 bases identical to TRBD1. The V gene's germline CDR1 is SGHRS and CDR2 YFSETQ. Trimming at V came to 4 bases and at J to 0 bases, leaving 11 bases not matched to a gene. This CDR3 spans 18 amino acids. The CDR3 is CASSAEAGQGVAKNIQYF. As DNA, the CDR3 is TGCGCCAGCAGCGCAGAGGCGGGACAGGGAGTAGCCAAAAACATTCAGTACTTC.

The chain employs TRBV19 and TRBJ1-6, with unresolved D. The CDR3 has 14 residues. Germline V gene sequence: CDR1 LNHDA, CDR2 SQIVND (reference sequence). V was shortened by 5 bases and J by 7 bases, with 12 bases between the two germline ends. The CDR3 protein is CASSLAGGNSPLHF. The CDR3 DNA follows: TGTGCCAGTAGTTTAGCAGGTGGCAATTCACCCCTCCACTTT.

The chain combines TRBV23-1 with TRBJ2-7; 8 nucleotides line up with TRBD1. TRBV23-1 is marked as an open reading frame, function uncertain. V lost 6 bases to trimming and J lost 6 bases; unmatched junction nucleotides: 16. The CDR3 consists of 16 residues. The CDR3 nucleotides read TGCGCCAGCAGCCCCTCGGGACGGGACAGGAGATTCGAGCAGTACTTC. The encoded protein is CASSPSGRDRRFEQYF.

The CDR3 DNA reads as TGTGCCAGCAGTGATTTAGCGGGGGGGCACAATGAGCAGTTCTTC. Amino acid sequence: CASSDLAGGHNEQFF. The chain links TRBV6-1 to TRBJ2-1; 11 bases align to TRBD2. This CDR3 has 15 amino acids. CDR1 is MNHNS and CDR2 is SASEGT in the germline V gene. With V trimmed by 3 bases and J by 5 bases, 3 bases remained unmatched.

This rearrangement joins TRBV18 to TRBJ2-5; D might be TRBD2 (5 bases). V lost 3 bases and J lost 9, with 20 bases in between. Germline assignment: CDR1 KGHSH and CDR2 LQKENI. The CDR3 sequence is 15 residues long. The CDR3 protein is CASSPNKVALGAQYF. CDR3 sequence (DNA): TGTGCCAGCTCACCTAACAAGGTAGCCCTCGGGGCCCAGTACTTC.

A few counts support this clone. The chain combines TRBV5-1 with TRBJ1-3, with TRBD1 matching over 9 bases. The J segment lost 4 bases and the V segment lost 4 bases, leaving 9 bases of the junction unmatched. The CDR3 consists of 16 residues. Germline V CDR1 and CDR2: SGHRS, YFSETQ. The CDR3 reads CASSRTTGTGGNTIYF. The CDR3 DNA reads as TGCGCCAGCAGCAGGACCACCGGGACAGGGGGAAACACCATATATTTT.

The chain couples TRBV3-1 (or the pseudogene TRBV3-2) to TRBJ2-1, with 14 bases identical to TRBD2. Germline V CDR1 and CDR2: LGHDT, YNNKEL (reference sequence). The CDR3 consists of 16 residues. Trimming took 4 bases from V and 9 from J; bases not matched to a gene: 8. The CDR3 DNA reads TGTGCCAGCAGCCGGGGGACTAGCGGGGGAATAAGTGAGCAGTTCTTC. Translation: CASSRGTSGGISEQFF.

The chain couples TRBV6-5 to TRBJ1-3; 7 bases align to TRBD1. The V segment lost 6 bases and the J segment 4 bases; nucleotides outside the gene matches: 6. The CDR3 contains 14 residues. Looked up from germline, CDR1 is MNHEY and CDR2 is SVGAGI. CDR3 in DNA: TGTGCCAGCAGCCCAGGGGGACCGGGAAACACCATATATTTT. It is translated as CASSPGGPGNTIYF.

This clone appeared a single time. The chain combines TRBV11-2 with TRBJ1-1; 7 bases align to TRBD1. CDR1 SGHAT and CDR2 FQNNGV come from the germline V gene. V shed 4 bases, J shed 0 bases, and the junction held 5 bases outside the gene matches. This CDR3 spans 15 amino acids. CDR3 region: CASSSHRGMNTEAFF. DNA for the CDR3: TGTGCCAGCAGCTCCCACAGGGGAATGAACACTGAAGCTTTCTTT.

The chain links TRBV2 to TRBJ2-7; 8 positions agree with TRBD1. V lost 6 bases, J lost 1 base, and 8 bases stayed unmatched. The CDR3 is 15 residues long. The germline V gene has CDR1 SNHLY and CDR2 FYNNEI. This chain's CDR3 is CASRDTTGASYEQYF. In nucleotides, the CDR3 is TGTGCCAGCAGGGACACGACAGGGGCTTCCTACGAGCAGTACTTC.

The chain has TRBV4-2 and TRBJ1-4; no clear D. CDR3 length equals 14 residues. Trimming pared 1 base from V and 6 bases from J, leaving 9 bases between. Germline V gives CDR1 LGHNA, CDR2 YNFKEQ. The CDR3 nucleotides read TGTGCCAGCAGCCAAGGAGGGCGGGATGAAAAACTGTTTTTT. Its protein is CASSQGGRDEKLFF.

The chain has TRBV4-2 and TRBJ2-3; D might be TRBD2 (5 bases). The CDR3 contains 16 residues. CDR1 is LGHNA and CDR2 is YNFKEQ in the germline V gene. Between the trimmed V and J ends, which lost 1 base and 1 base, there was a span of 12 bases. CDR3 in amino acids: CASSQVSAGGTDTQYF. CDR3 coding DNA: TGTGCCAGCAGCCAAGTAAGCGCCGGGGGCACAGATACGCAGTATTTT.

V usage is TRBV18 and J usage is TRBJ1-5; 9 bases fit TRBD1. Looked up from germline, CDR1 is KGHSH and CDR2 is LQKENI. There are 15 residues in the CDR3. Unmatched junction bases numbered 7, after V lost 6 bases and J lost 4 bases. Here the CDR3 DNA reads TGTGCCAGCTCGCGGGACAGGGATGGGAATCAGCCCCAGCATTTT. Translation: CASSRDRDGNQPQHF.